This T cell receptor beta chain was retrieved from a study of siplizumab effects on memory and regulatory T cells. The method was immunoSEQ multiplex PCR; TCRdb's version includes in-frame clones alone and lacks a portion of them. The sample gives more than 95,000 clones, roughly 94% of which show up once; roughly 1.8% is in the top ten. Sequenced input: non-Treg CD4+ T cells sorted from blood. The receptor was derived from a human donor in good health.

CDR3 bases: TGTGCCAGCAGCACGACAGGGGGAGGAGAGACCCAGTACTTC. This codes for CASSTTGGGETQYF. The V gene is TRBV5-8, the J gene TRBJ2-5; the match to TRBD1 covers 9 bases. Unmatched junction bases numbered 5, after V lost 4 bases and J lost 4 bases. This CDR3 is built from 14 residues. Germline V gene lookup returns CDR1 SGHTS and CDR2 YDEGEE.